This TCR beta chain is drawn from a study of CD8 T cells in ankylosing spondylitis. General study results and limits: There was a TCR beta motif, made of eight highly homologous variants, that appeared characteristic of ankylosing spondylitis blood.

The germline V and J ends were trimmed by 10 bases and 0 bases, with 10 bases remaining between them. This CDR3 is 13 amino acids long. CDR1 MDHEN and CDR2 SYDVKM come from the germline V gene. Preparation of TCR beta libraries was done by quantitative 5'-RACE with molecular barcodes. From the 5' RACE reads, TCRdb called clonotypes with MiXCR, one entry per CDR3 protein. The sample shows about 35,000 distinct CDR3 sequences, over 9% of them seen only once. This clonotype showed up many times. What it recognizes is unknown. The sequence came from a male donor with ankylosing spondylitis or in good health (not recorded which). The sequencing sample was made of blood, either unsorted or a sorted T cell fraction (not recorded which). The rearrangement uses TRBV28 and TRBJ2-1; D not certain. The chain's CDR3 is CATAWGSYNEQFF. The CDR3 region has the DNA TGTGCCACGGCCTGGGGCTCCTACAATGAGCAGTTCTTC.